This T cell receptor beta chain was captured by sequencing in a study of early T cells in non-severe SARS-CoV-2 infection. Study-wide results and caveats: Private and CD4 specificities were missed by VDJdb matching, which favored anti-spike CD8 responses.

This clonotype was seen a handful of times. The antigen remains unidentified. Attachment of unique molecular identifiers was made to individual cDNA molecules. One entry per CDR3 protein results from TCRdb running MiXCR on the 5' RACE reads. The sample lists around 80,000 distinct CDR3 sequences, 9.5% to 15% occurring once. V trimming: 1 base; J trimming: 4 bases; junction bases outside the gene matches: 5. Germline CDR1 reads LGHNA; CDR2 reads YNFKEQ. CDR3 length equals 15 residues. The V and J genes are TRBV4-2 and TRBJ2-3; 7 positions agree with TRBD2. The TCR originated in an adult who was a healthcare worker with PCR-confirmed SARS-CoV-2 infection or an uninfected control (not recorded which). Sample: whole blood. CDR3 protein: CASSQAGGSPDTQYF. The CDR3 DNA sequence: TGTGCCAGCAGCCAAGCGGGCGGGAGCCCAGATACGCAGTATTTT.